This TCR beta chain was observed in a study of cytomegalovirus exposure and HLA in healthy donors. Study-wide points: Sequencing had likely introduced a cluster of highly shared sequence variants as an artifact.

The CDR3 is 15 residues long. V shed 3 bases and J shed 0 bases, with 12 bases lying between them. Per the germline V gene, CDR1 is SGHNT and CDR2 is YYREEE (reference sequence). With respect to this clone: As yet, its antigen is unknown.

Primers: 60 Vbeta forward and 13 Jbeta reverse. The repertoire was sequenced with immunoSEQ multiplex PCR; TCRdb's copy has only in-frame clones and lacks some. The top ten hold 0.71% of the sample, which has roughly 200,000 clones, over 70% seen once. Sequencing was performed on PBMCs. The V call is TRBV5-4, the J call TRBJ1-1; possibly TRBD1 for D (5 bases). This TCR was sampled from a boy between 2 and 10 years old in good health and CMV-seronegative. The DNA of the CDR3 is TGTGCCAGCAGCTCCCGGACAAGCATGAACACTGAAGCTTTCTTT. This codes for CASSSRTSMNTEAFF.